Sequencing of this T cell receptor (beta chain) was carried out in a study of blood T cell repertoires in COVID-19. The V gene end was trimmed by 1 base and the J gene end by 12 bases; junction bases not matched to a gene: 8. The CDR3 covers 16 residues. Per the germline V gene, CDR1 is LNHDA and CDR2 is SQIVND (reference sequence). TCRdb's table, derived via immunoSEQ multiplex PCR, lists solely in-frame clones and lacks some. The table includes under 150,000 clones, approximately 80% detected once. This sequence was found in a human donor in a cohort sampled during active COVID-19. Sequenced: peripheral blood. The rearrangement links TRBV19 to TRBJ2-1; 14 bases map to TRBD2. As DNA, the CDR3 is TGTGCCAGTAGTATAGTGGGGACTAGCGGGGGCCCGGCGCAGTTCTTC. As protein: CASSIVGTSGGPAQFF.